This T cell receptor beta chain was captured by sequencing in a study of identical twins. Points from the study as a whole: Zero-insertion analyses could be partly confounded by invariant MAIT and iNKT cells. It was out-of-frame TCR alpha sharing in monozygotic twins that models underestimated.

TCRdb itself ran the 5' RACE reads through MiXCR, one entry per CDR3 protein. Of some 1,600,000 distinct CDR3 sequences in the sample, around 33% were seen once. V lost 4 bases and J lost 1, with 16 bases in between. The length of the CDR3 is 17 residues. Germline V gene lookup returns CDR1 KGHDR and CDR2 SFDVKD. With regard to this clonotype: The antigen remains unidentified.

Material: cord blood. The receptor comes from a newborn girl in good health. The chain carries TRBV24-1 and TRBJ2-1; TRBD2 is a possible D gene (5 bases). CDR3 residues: CATSDTTRLLSYNEQFF. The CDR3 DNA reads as TGTGCCACCAGTGACACGACCCGACTACTTTCCTACAATGAGCAGTTCTTC.